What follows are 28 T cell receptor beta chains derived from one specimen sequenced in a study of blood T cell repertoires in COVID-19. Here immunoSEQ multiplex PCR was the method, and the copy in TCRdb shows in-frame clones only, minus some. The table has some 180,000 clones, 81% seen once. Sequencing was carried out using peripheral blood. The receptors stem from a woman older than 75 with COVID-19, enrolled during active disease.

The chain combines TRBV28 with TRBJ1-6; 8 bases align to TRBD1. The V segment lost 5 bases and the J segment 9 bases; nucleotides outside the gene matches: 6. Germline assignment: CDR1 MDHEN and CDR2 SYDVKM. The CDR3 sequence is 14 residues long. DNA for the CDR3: TGTGCCAGCAGTATACAGGGGGTTAGTTCACCCCTCCACTTT. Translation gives CASSIQGVSSPLHF.

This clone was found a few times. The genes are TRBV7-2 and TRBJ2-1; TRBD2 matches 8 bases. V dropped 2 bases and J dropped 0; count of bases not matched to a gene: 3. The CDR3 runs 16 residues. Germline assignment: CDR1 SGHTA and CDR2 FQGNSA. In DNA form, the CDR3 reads TGTGCCAGCAGCTTATGGAGCGGGAGCTCCTACAATGAGCAGTTCTTC. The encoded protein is CASSLWSGSSYNEQFF.

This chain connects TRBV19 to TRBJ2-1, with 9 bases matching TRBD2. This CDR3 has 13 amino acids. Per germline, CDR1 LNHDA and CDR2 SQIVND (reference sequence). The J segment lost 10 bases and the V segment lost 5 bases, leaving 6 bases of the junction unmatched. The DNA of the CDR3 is TGTGCCAGTAGTGTGGGACTAGCAGAAGAGCAGTTCTTC. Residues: CASSVGLAEEQFF.

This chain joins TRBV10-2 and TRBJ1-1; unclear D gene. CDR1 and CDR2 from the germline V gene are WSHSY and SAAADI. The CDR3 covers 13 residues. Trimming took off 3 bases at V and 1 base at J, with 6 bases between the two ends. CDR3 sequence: CASSDPGNTEAFF. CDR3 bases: TGCGCCAGCAGTGACCCCGGGAACACTGAAGCTTTCTTT.

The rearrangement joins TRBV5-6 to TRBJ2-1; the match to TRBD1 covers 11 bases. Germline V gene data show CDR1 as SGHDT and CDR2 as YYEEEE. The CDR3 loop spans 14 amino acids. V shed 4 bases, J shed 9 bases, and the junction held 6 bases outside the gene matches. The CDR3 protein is CASSEGTGGSEQFF. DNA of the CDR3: TGTGCCAGCAGCGAAGGGACAGGGGGAAGTGAGCAGTTCTTC.

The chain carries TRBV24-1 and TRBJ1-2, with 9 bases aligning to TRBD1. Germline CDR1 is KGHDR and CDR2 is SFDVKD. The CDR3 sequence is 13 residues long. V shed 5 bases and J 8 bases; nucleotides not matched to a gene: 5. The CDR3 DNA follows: TGTGCCACCAGTGGTAGTGGGACAGGGGGCTACACCTTC. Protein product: CATSGSGTGGYTF.

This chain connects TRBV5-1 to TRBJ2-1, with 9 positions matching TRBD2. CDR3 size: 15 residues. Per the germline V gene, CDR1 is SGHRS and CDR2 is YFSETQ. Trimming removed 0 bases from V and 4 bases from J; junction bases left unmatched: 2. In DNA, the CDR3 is TGCGCCAGCAGCTTGGGTAGCGGGGGTTACAATGAGCAGTTCTTC. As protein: CASSLGSGGYNEQFF. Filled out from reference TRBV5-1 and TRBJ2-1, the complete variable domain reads KAGVTQTPRYLIKTRGQQVTLSCSPISGHRSVSWYQQTPGQGLQFLFEYFSETQRNKGNFPGRFSGRQFSNSRSEMNVSTLELGDSALYLCASSLGSGGYNEQFFGPGTRLTVL.

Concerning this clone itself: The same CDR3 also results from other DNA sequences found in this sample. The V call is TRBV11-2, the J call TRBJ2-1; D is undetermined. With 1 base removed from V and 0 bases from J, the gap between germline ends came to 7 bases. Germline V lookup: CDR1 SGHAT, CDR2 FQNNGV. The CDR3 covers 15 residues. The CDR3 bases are TGTGCCAGCAGCTTAGGGTTCAGCTCCTACAATGAGCAGTTCTTC. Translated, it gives CASSLGFSSYNEQFF.

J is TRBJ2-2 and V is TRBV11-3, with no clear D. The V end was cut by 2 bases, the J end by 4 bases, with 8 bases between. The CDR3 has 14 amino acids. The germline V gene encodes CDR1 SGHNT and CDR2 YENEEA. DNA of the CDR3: TGTGCCAGCAGCTTATCTTCAGGCACCGGGGAGCTGTTTTTT. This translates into CASSLSSGTGELFF.

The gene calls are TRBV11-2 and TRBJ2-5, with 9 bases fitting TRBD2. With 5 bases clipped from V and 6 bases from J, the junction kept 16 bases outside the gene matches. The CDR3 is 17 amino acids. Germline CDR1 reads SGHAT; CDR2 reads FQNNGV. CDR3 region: CASSQLGLAPKGKTQYF. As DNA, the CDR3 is TGTGCCAGCAGCCAACTGGGACTAGCCCCAAAAGGGAAGACCCAGTACTTC. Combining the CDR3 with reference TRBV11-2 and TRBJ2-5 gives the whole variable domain EAGVAQSPRYKIIEKRQSVAFWCNPISGHATLYWYQQILGQGPKLLIQFQNNGVVDDSQLPKDRFSAERLKGVDSTLKIQPAKLEDSAVYLCASSQLGLAPKGKTQYFGPGTRLLVL.

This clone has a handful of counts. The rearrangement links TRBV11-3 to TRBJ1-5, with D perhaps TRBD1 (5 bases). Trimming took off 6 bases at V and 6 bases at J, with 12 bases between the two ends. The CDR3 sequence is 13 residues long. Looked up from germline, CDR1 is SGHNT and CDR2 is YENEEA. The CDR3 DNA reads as TGTGCCAGCAGTCCGGGGGGAGGTCAGCCCCAGCATTTT. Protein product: CASSPGGGQPQHF.

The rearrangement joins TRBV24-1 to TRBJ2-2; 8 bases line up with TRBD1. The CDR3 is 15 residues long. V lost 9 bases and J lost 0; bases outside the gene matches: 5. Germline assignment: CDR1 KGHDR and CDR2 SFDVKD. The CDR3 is CATGAGGTNTGELFF. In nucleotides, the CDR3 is TGTGCCACCGGGGCAGGGGGCACGAACACCGGGGAGCTGTTTTTT.

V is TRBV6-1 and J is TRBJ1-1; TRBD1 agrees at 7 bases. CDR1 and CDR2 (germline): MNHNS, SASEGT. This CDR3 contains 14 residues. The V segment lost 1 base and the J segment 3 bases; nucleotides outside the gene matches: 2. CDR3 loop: CASSEGQGDTEAFF. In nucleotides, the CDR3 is TGTGCCAGCAGTGAAGGACAGGGAGACACTGAAGCTTTCTTT.

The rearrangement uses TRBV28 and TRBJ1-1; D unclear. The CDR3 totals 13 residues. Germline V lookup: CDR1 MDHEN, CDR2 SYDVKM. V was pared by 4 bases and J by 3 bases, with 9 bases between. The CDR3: CASSSVQYTEAFF. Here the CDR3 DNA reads TGTGCCAGCAGTTCCGTCCAGTACACTGAAGCTTTCTTT.

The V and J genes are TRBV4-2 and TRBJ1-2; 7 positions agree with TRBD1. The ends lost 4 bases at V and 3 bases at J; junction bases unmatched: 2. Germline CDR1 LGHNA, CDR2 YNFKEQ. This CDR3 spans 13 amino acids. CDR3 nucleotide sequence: TGTGCCAGCAGCCGTGACAGGGACTATGGCTACACCTTC. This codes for CASSRDRDYGYTF.

CDR3 region: CASRALAGVSYEQYF. CDR3 sequence (DNA): TGTGCCAGCAGGGCACTAGCGGGAGTATCCTACGAGCAGTACTTC. The chain employs TRBV7-8 and TRBJ2-7; TRBD2 aligns across 11 bases. V lost 6 bases, J lost 1 base, and 5 bases stayed unmatched. Germline V lookup: CDR1 SGHVS, CDR2 FQNEAQ. This CDR3 is built from 15 residues.

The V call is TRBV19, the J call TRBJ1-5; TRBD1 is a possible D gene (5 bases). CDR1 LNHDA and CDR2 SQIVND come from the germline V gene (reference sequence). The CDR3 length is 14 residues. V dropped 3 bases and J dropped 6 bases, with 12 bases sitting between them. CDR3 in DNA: TGTGCCAGTAGTATTATTTGGGGCGTTCAGCCCCAGCATTTT. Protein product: CASSIIWGVQPQHF. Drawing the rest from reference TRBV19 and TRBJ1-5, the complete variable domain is DGGITQSPKYLFRKEGQNVTLSCEQNLNHDAMYWYRQDPGQGLRLIYYSQIVNDFQKGDIAEGYSVSREKKESFPLTVTSAQKNPTAFYLCASSIIWGVQPQHFGDGTRLSIL.

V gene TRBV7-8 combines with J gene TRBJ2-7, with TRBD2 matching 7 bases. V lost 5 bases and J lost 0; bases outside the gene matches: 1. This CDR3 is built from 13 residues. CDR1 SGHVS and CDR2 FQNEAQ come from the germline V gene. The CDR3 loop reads CASSTSVSYEQYF. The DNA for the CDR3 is TGTGCCAGCAGCACTAGCGTCTCCTACGAGCAGTACTTC.

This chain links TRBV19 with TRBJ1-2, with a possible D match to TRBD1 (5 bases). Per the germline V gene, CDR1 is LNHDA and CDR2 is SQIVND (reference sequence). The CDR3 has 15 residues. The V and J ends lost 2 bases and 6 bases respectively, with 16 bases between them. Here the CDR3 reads CASSIWARDAHGYTF. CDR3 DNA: TGTGCCAGTAGTATATGGGCCAGGGATGCTCATGGCTACACCTTC.

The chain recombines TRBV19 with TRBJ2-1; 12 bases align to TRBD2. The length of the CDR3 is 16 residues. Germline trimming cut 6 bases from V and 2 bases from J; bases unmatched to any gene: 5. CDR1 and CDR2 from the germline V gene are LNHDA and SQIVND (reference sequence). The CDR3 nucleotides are TGTGCCAGTAGCGAACTAGCGGGGGGAACCTACAATGAGCAGTTCTTC. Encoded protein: CASSELAGGTYNEQFF.

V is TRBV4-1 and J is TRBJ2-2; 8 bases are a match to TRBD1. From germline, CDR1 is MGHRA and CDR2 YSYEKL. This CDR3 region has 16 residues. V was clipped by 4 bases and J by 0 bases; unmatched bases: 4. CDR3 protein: CASSLRQGTNTGELFF. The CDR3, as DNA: TGCGCCAGCAGCCTTCGACAGGGGACGAACACCGGGGAGCTGTTTTTT.

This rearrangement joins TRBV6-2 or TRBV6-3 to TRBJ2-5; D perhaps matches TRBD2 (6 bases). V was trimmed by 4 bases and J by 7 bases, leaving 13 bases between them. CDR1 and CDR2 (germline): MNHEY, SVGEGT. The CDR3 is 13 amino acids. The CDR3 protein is CASSSGLRGTQYF. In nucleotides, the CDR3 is TGTGCCAGCAGTTCAGGACTACGTGGGACCCAGTACTTC.

The CDR3 sequence is CASSLNTGLTEAFF. The CDR3 nucleotides are TGTGCCAGCAGCTTAAATACAGGGTTGACTGAAGCTTTCTTT. The chain joins TRBV7-8 to TRBJ1-1; possibly TRBD1 for D (6 bases). This CDR3 contains 14 residues. Germline CDR1 is SGHVS and CDR2 is FQNEAQ. Trimming took 2 bases from V and 5 from J, leaving 12 bases between them.

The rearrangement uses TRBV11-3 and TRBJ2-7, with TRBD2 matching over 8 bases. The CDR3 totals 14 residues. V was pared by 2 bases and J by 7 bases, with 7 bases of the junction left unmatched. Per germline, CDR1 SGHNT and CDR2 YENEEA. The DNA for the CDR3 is TGTGCCAGCAGCTTACGGCGGGGGGCGGGGGAGCAGTACTTC. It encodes CASSLRRGAGEQYF.

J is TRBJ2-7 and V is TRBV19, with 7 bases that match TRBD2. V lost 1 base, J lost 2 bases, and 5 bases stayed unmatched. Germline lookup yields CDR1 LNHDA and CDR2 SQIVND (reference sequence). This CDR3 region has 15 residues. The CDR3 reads CASSIVAGATYEQYF. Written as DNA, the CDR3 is TGTGCCAGTAGTATAGTGGCGGGAGCGACCTACGAGCAGTACTTC.

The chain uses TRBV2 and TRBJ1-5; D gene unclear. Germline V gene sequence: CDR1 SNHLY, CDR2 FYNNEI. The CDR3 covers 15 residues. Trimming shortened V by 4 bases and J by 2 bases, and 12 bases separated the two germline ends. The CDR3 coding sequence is TGTGCCAGCAGTGGACTGGAATTGGGCAATCAGCCCCAGCATTTT. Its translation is CASSGLELGNQPQHF.

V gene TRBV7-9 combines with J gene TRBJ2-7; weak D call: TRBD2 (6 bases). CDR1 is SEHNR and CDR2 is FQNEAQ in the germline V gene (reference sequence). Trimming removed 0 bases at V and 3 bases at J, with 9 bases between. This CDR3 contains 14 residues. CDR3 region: CASSLAGGHYEQYF. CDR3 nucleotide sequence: TGTGCCAGCAGCTTAGCGGGAGGCCACTACGAGCAGTACTTC.

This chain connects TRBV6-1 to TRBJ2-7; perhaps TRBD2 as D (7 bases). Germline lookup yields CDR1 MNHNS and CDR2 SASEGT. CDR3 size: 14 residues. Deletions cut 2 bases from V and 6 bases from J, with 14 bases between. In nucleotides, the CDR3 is TGTGCCAGCAGTGAATTATGGGGGGGCTCCGAGCAGTACTTC. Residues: CASSELWGGSEQYF.